These 30 T cell receptor beta chains originate from one sample sequenced in a study of cytomegalovirus exposure and HLA in healthy donors (dated by TCRdb to the late 2010s). Library preparation was by the immunoSEQ multiplex PCR assay. For the multiplex PCR, a mixture combining 60 forward primers for TCR Vbeta segments and 13 reverse primers for TCR Jbeta segments was used. TCRdb limited this immuneACCESS table to in-frame rearrangements with V and J called. A share of clones is missing; checked studies link under half to unresolved V genes, and the rest is unexplained. This sample is represented by approximately 190,000 clones; approximately 80% of them were singletons. Together, the top ten hold 14% of the sample. The sample was PBMCs. These receptors originate from a woman in her 30s in good health and CMV-seropositive.

The rearrangement joins TRBV6-5 to TRBJ2-7, with D maybe TRBD1 (6 bases). Trimming took 1 base from V and 3 from J, leaving 13 bases between them. The CDR3 consists of 15 residues. From germline, CDR1 is MNHEY and CDR2 SVGAGI. The CDR3 DNA reads as TGTGCCAGCAGTTACTTTGTACAGGGCCACTACGAGCAGTACTTC. Its translation is CASSYFVQGHYEQYF.

The V gene is TRBV28, the J gene TRBJ1-5; 8 bases line up with TRBD1. The V segment lost 5 bases and the J segment 6 bases; nucleotides outside the gene matches: 6. This CDR3 has 14 residues. Germline V CDR1 and CDR2: MDHEN, SYDVKM. The CDR3 here is CASSRTGPRQPQHF. The CDR3 DNA reads as TGTGCCAGCAGTCGGACAGGGCCCCGTCAGCCCCAGCATTTT.

The chain has TRBV14 and TRBJ2-7; 12 bases agree with TRBD1. The CDR3 has 16 residues. Per the germline V gene, CDR1 is SGHDN and CDR2 is FVKESK. V was pared by 4 bases and J by 3 bases, with 7 bases of the junction left unmatched. The CDR3 loop is CASSRNRDRGLYEQYF. In DNA, the CDR3 is TGTGCCAGCAGCCGGAACCGGGACAGGGGGCTCTACGAGCAGTACTTC.

V usage is TRBV28 and J usage is TRBJ1-1; the match to TRBD1 covers 11 bases. CDR1 is MDHEN, CDR2 SYDVKM, per germline. The CDR3 is 13 residues long. CDR3 in amino acids: CASRTGGFTEAFF. For the CDR3, the DNA is TGTGCTTCGCGGACAGGGGGCTTCACTGAAGCTTTCTTT.

This chain uses TRBV11-2 with TRBJ1-1, with D unclear. Trimming stripped 5 bases from V and 5 bases from J, with 6 bases between. The CDR3 loop spans 11 amino acids. Germline CDR1 SGHAT, CDR2 FQNNGV. CDR3 sequence reads: CASSGGTEAFF. CDR3 DNA: TGTGCCAGCAGCGGCGGGACTGAAGCTTTCTTT.

The chain carries TRBV7-9 and TRBJ2-1; possible D gene TRBD1, 5 bases. Germline CDR1 SEHNR, CDR2 FQNEAQ (reference sequence). This CDR3 has 18 residues. V lost 2 bases and J 9 bases, leaving 26 bases between the germline ends. CDR3 sequence reads: CASSLWVAAHRGGGEQFF. As DNA, the CDR3 is TGTGCCAGCAGCTTATGGGTAGCCGCTCATAGGGGTGGCGGTGAGCAGTTCTTC.

This rearrangement joins TRBV6-6 to TRBJ2-5; 7 bases map to TRBD2. Germline assignment: CDR1 MNHNY and CDR2 SVGAGI (reference sequence). The ends lost 0 bases at V and 0 bases at J; junction bases unmatched: 4. CDR3 length: 16 residues. The CDR3 nucleotides are TGTGCCAGCAGTTACTCGACGGGGGGTGACCAAGAGACCCAGTACTTC. Protein: CASSYSTGGDQETQYF.

In its sample, this clone was seen once. The gene calls are TRBV6-5 and TRBJ2-7; a possible D gene is TRBD2 (5 bases). Looked up from germline, CDR1 is MNHEY and CDR2 is SVGAGI. V lost 5 bases, J lost 4 bases, and 9 bases lay in between. The length of the CDR3 is 12 residues. The CDR3 DNA reads as TGTGCCAGCAGTCCCGGGGATTACGAGCAGTACTTC. Translating it yields CASSPGDYEQYF.

J is TRBJ2-1 and V is TRBV28; 11 nucleotides line up with TRBD2. Germline V gene data show CDR1 as MDHEN and CDR2 as SYDVKM. This CDR3 contains 16 residues. The trim removed 2 bases at V and 1 base at J, leaving 1 base unmatched. The CDR3 DNA reads as TGTGCCAGCAGTTTACTAGCGGGAGGTTCCTACAATGAGCAGTTCTTC. Its protein product is CASSLLAGGSYNEQFF.

The rearrangement joins TRBV28 to TRBJ1-2; D perhaps matches TRBD1 (5 bases). Germline values: CDR1 MDHEN, CDR2 SYDVKM. This CDR3 contains 15 residues. Trimming took 6 bases from V and 5 from J, leaving 19 bases between them. CDR3: CASSPDQGLRYGYTF. DNA of the CDR3: TGTGCCAGCAGCCCCGATCAGGGATTGCGGTATGGCTACACCTTC.

This clone was seen just once. As the CDR3 is not closed by the conserved phenylalanine or tryptophan, this likely results from a read error. The CDR3 here is CASSYLAGQYYGYTS. In nucleotides, the CDR3 is TGTGCCAGCAGTTACTTAGCGGGACAGTACTATGGCTACACCTCC. This rearrangement joins TRBV6-5 to TRBJ1-2; 7 bases map to TRBD1. The CDR3 sequence is 15 residues long. The ends lost 1 base at V and 3 bases at J; junction bases unmatched: 5. CDR1 and CDR2 (germline): MNHEY, SVGAGI.

The V gene is TRBV6-1, the J gene TRBJ2-7, with 7 bases identical to TRBD1. After removal of 2 bases from V and 3 bases from J, the junction contained 4 bases not matched to a gene. CDR1 MNHNS and CDR2 SASEGT come from the germline V gene. The CDR3 sequence is 14 residues long. The CDR3 coding sequence is TGTGCCAGCAGTGAAACGGCAGGGGGCTACGAGCAGTACTTC. The encoded protein is CASSETAGGYEQYF.

This chain connects TRBV18 to TRBJ2-3; the D is unclear. Looked up from germline, CDR1 is KGHSH and CDR2 is LQKENI. Trimming removed 3 bases at V and 3 bases at J, with 7 bases between. This CDR3 spans 13 amino acids. The CDR3 DNA follows: TGTGCCAGCTCACCCCCAGTAACAGATACGCAGTATTTT. Translating gives CASSPPVTDTQYF.

The sample holds one count of this clone. The CDR3 loop reads CASSPSSAQNTEAFF. The CDR3 coding sequence is TGTGCCAGCTCACCTTCCTCCGCACAGAACACTGAAGCTTTCTTT. The chain employs TRBV18 and TRBJ1-1; D is undetermined. CDR1 and CDR2 from the germline V gene are KGHSH and LQKENI. The CDR3 is made up of 15 amino acids. Trimming cost V 3 bases and J 1 base, with 12 bases left between them.

The gene calls are TRBV27 and TRBJ1-6, with D tentatively TRBD1 (5 bases). Trimming took 3 bases from V and 5 from J, leaving 11 bases between them. The CDR3 has 15 residues. CDR1 MNHEY and CDR2 SMNVEV come from the germline V gene (reference sequence). The CDR3 DNA follows: TGTGCCAGCAGTTTGGAGGGACCTAATAATTCACCCCTCCACTTT. As protein: CASSLEGPNNSPLHF.

The chain couples TRBV30 to TRBJ2-7; 14 bases are shared with TRBD2. The CDR3 contains 16 residues. Germline lookup yields CDR1 GTSNPN and CDR2 SVGIG (reference sequence). With 1 base clipped from V and 6 bases from J, the junction kept 8 bases outside the gene matches. The CDR3 DNA reads TGTGCCTGGAGTGGGTCGACTAGCGGGAGGGCTCCCGAGCAGTACTTC. Its protein is CAWSGSTSGRAPEQYF.

The CDR3 loop is CASSLVAGGTGELFF. The CDR3 nucleotides are TGTGCCAGCAGCCTGGTCGCAGGGGGCACCGGGGAGCTGTTTTTT. J is TRBJ2-2 and V is TRBV14, with 7 bases matching TRBD1. The CDR3 is 15 amino acids. V dropped 4 bases and J dropped 4; count of bases not matched to a gene: 6. Germline loops: CDR1 SGHDN, CDR2 FVKESK.

The chain uses TRBV9 and TRBJ2-5; perhaps TRBD1 as D (5 bases). Germline V gives CDR1 SGDLS, CDR2 YYNGEE. This CDR3 has 15 amino acids. The V and J ends lost 0 bases and 3 bases respectively, with 12 bases between them. CDR3 nucleotide sequence: TGTGCCAGCAGCGTAGAAACACAGGCCGAAGAGACCCAGTACTTC. Its translation: CASSVETQAEETQYF.

The chain combines TRBV30 with TRBJ2-5, with a possible D match to TRBD1 (6 bases). Germline assignment: CDR1 GTSNPN and CDR2 SVGIG (reference sequence). There are 14 residues in the CDR3. The V and J ends lost 1 base and 0 bases respectively, with 9 bases between them. The CDR3 region is CAWSADRYQETQYF. The CDR3 DNA reads as TGTGCCTGGAGTGCTGACAGGTACCAAGAGACCCAGTACTTC.

CDR3 DNA sequence: TGTGCCAGCTCAGGGATAGGCTACACCTTC. Its protein product is CASSGIGYTF. This sequence joins TRBV28 and TRBJ1-2; D is perhaps TRBD1 (5 bases). Germline-derived CDR1 and CDR2 are MDHEN and SYDVKM. V dropped 8 bases and J dropped 8 bases, with 9 bases sitting between them. CDR3 length: 10 residues.

The chain employs TRBV27 and TRBJ1-2; D is perhaps TRBD1 (6 bases). The CDR3 sequence is 14 residues long. The germline V gene has CDR1 MNHEY and CDR2 SMNVEV (reference sequence). V was cut by 3 bases and J by 4 bases, with 12 bases left in between. The CDR3 is CASSFRGEGYGYTF. CDR3 nucleotide sequence: TGTGCCAGCAGTTTCAGGGGAGAGGGCTATGGCTACACCTTC.

CDR3 bases: TGTGCCAGCAGTTTCTACACCGGGAACTCGGGGAACACCATATATTTT. Protein: CASSFYTGNSGNTIYF. The V call is TRBV28, the J call TRBJ1-3; D gene ambiguous. The CDR3 length is 16 residues. V gave up 3 bases and J gave up 7 bases, with 19 bases separating them. The germline V gene encodes CDR1 MDHEN and CDR2 SYDVKM.

This chain links TRBV13 with TRBJ2-7, with a weak D call TRBD2 (6 bases). V lost 3 bases and J 2 bases, leaving 17 bases between the germline ends. The CDR3 has 16 amino acids. Germline V lookup: CDR1 PRHDT, CDR2 FYEKMQ (reference sequence). CDR3 sequence: CASSFSLGIAAYEQYF. DNA for the CDR3: TGTGCCAGCAGCTTTTCGTTGGGTATAGCGGCCTACGAGCAGTACTTC. The whole variable domain, remainder taken from reference TRBV13 and TRBJ2-7, is AAGVIQSPRHLIKEKRETATLKCYPIPRHDTVYWYQQGPGQDPQFLISFYEKMQSDKGSIPDRFSAQQFSDYHSELNMSSLELGDSALYFCASSFSLGIAAYEQYFGPGTRLTVT.

This clone came up a few times. The genes are TRBV19 and TRBJ1-2, with D maybe TRBD1 (5 bases). The CDR3 length is 14 residues. V lost 4 bases to trimming and J lost 8 bases, with 17 bases between them. Per germline, CDR1 LNHDA and CDR2 SQIVND (reference sequence). The DNA for the CDR3 is TGTGCCAGTAGTACAACCATTGACAGTAAAGGCTACACCTTC. Protein sequence: CASSTTIDSKGYTF.

V is TRBV29-1 and J is TRBJ2-7, with 7 bases lining up with TRBD2. The CDR3 runs to 14 residues. The J segment lost 7 bases and the V segment lost 4 bases, leaving 13 bases of the junction unmatched. Germline assignment: CDR1 SQVTM and CDR2 ANQGSEA. CDR3: CSVAAGGGLGEQYF. The CDR3 DNA is TGCAGCGTTGCGGCCGGGGGAGGGTTGGGTGAGCAGTACTTC.

This clone was detected a few times. The chain recombines TRBV5-4 with TRBJ2-5, with 11 positions matching TRBD2. CDR3 length equals 16 residues. V lost 2 bases and J lost 5; bases outside the gene matches: 8. From germline, CDR1 is SGHNT and CDR2 YYREEE (reference sequence). CDR3 protein: CASSFDPSGGWETQYF. The CDR3, as DNA: TGTGCCAGCAGCTTTGACCCTAGCGGGGGGTGGGAGACCCAGTACTTC.

This chain links TRBV28 with TRBJ2-3; 10 nucleotides match TRBD2. V lost 1 base to trimming and J lost 1 base; unmatched junction nucleotides: 2. Per germline, CDR1 MDHEN and CDR2 SYDVKM. The CDR3 sequence is 16 residues long. CDR3 in amino acids: CASSLSSGRGTDTQYF. CDR3 bases: TGTGCCAGCAGTTTATCTAGCGGGAGAGGCACAGATACGCAGTATTTT.

J is TRBJ2-5 and V is TRBV7-6, with TRBD1 identical over 7 bases. The length of the CDR3 is 14 residues. The germline CDR1 and CDR2 sequences are SGHVS and FNYEAQ. The ends lost 1 base at V and 1 base at J; junction bases unmatched: 0. CDR3 loop: CASSLGTGQETQYF. The CDR3 region has the DNA TGTGCCAGCAGCTTAGGGACAGGCCAAGAGACCCAGTACTTC.

The chain uses TRBV28 and TRBJ2-2; TRBD2 agrees at 12 bases. The CDR3 sequence is 16 residues long. CDR1 is MDHEN and CDR2 is SYDVKM in the germline V gene. The J segment lost 3 bases and the V segment lost 6 bases, leaving 5 bases of the junction unmatched. This CDR3 is CASRLAGGPYTGELFF. CDR3 nucleotides: TGTGCCAGCAGGCTAGCGGGAGGGCCATACACCGGGGAGCTGTTTTTT.

The chain uses TRBV5-4 and TRBJ2-2; the match to TRBD2 covers 7 bases. V lost 4 bases, J lost 5 bases, and 8 bases stayed unmatched. This CDR3 is built from 15 residues. Germline V gene lookup returns CDR1 SGHNT and CDR2 YYREEE (reference sequence). The CDR3 DNA reads TGTGCCAGCAGCCCGGGGAGGGTCAAGACCGGGGAGCTGTTTTTT. As protein: CASSPGRVKTGELFF.